This T cell receptor beta chain was documented in a study of CD8+CD57+ T cells in acquired aplastic anemia (dated by TCRdb to the late 2010s). Turning to the overall study: DNA extracted from sorted CD4+ and CD8+ cells had a mean of around 3.3 ug, with a range of 0.2 to 27.4 ug.

The study deep-sequenced TCR repertoires of sorted CD4+ and CD8+ blood T cells from severe aplastic anemia patients and healthy subjects. Ficoll-Paque density gradient centrifugation was used to isolate peripheral blood mononuclear cells. Before DNA extraction, CD4+ and CD8+ T cells were sorted by FACS or by magnetic beads. Profiling of TCR beta VDJ combinations and CDR3 sequences used genomic DNA as the template. An Illumina HiSeq 2000 was the platform used for TCR repertoire sequencing. Processing in the source paper ran as follows. TRBV/TRBJ rearrangement plots, CDR3 size and DJ length profiles, and Simpson's diversity index were used to evaluate the repertoires. The most abundant DNA sequence in the deep sequencing data was taken as the immunodominant clone. CDR3 amino acid sequences were checked for sharing across subjects and were also compared against the VDJdb database and published repertoires. Clones were called with MiXCR by TCRdb after fastp trimmed the public reads at Q25, and only in-frame beta chains were retained. Rows with one shared CDR3 protein collapse into an entry with the most common genes and DNA. The V and J calls come from TCRdb's annotation, not from the publication. The sample table lists about 270,000 distinct CDR3 sequences, roughly half of them with a count of one. The ten largest clones take up 8% of the sample.

Results the study describes overall, beyond this receptor: Roughly 30 CD8+ CDR3 sequences were shared between patients and controls but appeared highly expressed in patients and within their immunodominant clones. Between patients and healthy controls, no significant difference in CD8+ Simpson's diversity was found (P=0.060).

CDR1 and CDR2 (DFQATT, SNEGSKA) derive from the germline V gene (reference sequence). V is reduced by 2 bases and J by 11 bases, leaving a spacing of 19 bases between them. Measured from the cysteine to the phenylalanine, the CDR3 is 15 residues long. The retained sequence is limited to the CDR3, 45 bases, with the frame set at the first base. This clonotype occurred a few times. It lacks a known antigen. Per-nucleotide qualities are absent, and no much larger clonotype sits a single base away. Sequences were obtained from sorted CD4+, CD8+, or CD8+CD57+ T cells (not recorded which) from PBMCs. This clonotype originated in a human donor with severe aplastic anemia or a healthy control (not recorded which). The sequence links TRBV20-1 to TRBJ1-6; the best D guess is TRBD1, with 5 bases matching. The CDR3 sequence is CSARRSGLFGTPLHF. DNA sequence: TGCAGTGCTAGACGCTCGGGACTCTTCGGGACACCCCTCCACTTT.